This entry concerns a single TCR beta chain. Germline loops: CDR1 SGHRS, CDR2 YFSETQ. The CDR3 spans 13 residues. Between the trimmed V and J ends, which lost 3 bases and 5 bases, there was a span of 11 bases. The sample is drawn from a study of control samples from healthy donors and cancer patients. Data came from immunoSEQ multiplex PCR; TCRdb stores just in-frame clones and leaves some out. The sample includes some 82,000 clones, roughly 82% seen only once; the top ten take approximately 10%. Sequences were obtained from PBMCs. The chain links TRBV5-1 to TRBJ2-5, with D maybe TRBD2 (5 bases). The origin of this receptor is a man in his sixties with head and neck cancer. The CDR3 bases are TGCGCCAGCAGCTCCGAGGGTCGCGAGACCCAGTACTTC. Its translation is CASSSEGRETQYF. Combining the CDR3 with reference TRBV5-1 and TRBJ2-5 gives the whole variable domain KAGVTQTPRYLIKTRGQQVTLSCSPISGHRSVSWYQQTPGQGLQFLFEYFSETQRNKGNFPGRFSGRQFSNSRSEMNVSTLELGDSALYLCASSSEGRETQYFGPGTRLLVL.